Listed below are T cell receptor beta chains from one sample, sequenced in a study of cytomegalovirus exposure and HLA in healthy donors. Sequencing used immunoSEQ multiplex PCR; TCRdb keeps in-frame clones, though not all of them. The data contain approximately 150,000 clones, about three quarters of them singletons. Sequencing was carried out using PBMCs. Source of these receptors: a man aged 25 to 40 in good health and CMV-seropositive. The CDR3 runs from the conserved cysteine through the conserved F or W. A D gene is named only where the DNA matches it firmly. Clone size is given for some rows only: seen once, a few or many times, or a class if the clone is expanded.

d_call: .
clone_size: .
v_call: TRBV28
j_call: TRBJ2-7
cdr3_nt: TGTGCCAGCATCTTGCCCTTTTCTAACGAGCAGTACTTC
cdr3_aa: CASILPFSNEQYF

d_call: .
clone_size: .
v_call: TRBV6-1
j_call: TRBJ1-6
cdr3_nt: TGTGCCAGCAGTGATAGACAAGCTACTAATTCACCCCTCCACTTT
cdr3_aa: CASSDRQATNSPLHF

d_call: .
clone_size: .
v_call: TRBV7-3
j_call: TRBJ2-1
cdr3_nt: TGTGCCAGCAGCTCCGGAGCCCACAATGAGCAGTTCTTC
cdr3_aa: CASSSGAHNEQFF

d_call: TRBD1
clone_size: .
v_call: TRBV27
j_call: TRBJ2-7
cdr3_nt: TGTGCCAGCAGTCGGGACCCAGGGGGAGTAATCTACGAGCAGTACTTC
cdr3_aa: CASSRDPGGVIYEQYF

d_call: TRBD1
clone_size: .
v_call: TRBV20-1
j_call: TRBJ1-2
cdr3_nt: TGCAGTGCAACAGGGGATTTTGGCTACACCTTC
cdr3_aa: CSATGDFGYTF

d_call: .
clone_size: few
v_call: TRBV5-1
j_call: TRBJ1-1
cdr3_nt: TGCGCCAGCAGCGGGGTTTTAGGGGGGAACACTGAAGCTTTCTTT
cdr3_aa: CASSGVLGGNTEAFF

d_call: .
clone_size: .
v_call: TRBV15
j_call: TRBJ2-6
cdr3_nt: TGTGCCACCAGCAGACAGGACTCTGGGGCCAACGTCCTGACTTTC
cdr3_aa: CATSRQDSGANVLTF

d_call: TRBD1
clone_size: .
v_call: TRBV4-1
j_call: TRBJ2-7
cdr3_nt: TGCGCCAGCAGCCAAACCCAACCGGGACAGGGCATTCTGCACTCCTACGAGCAGTACTTC
cdr3_aa: CASSQTQPGQGILHSYEQYF

d_call: TRBD2
clone_size: .
v_call: TRBV30
j_call: TRBJ2-1
cdr3_nt: TGTGCCTGGAGTGTAGGCGCGGGAGGGTGGTACAATGAGCAGTTCTTC
cdr3_aa: CAWSVGAGGWYNEQFF

d_call: .
clone_size: .
v_call: TRBV30
j_call: TRBJ1-4
cdr3_nt: TGTGCCTGGCAGGGGAAGGCTAATGAAAAACTGTTTTTT
cdr3_aa: CAWQGKANEKLFF

d_call: .
clone_size: few
v_call: TRBV5-1
j_call: TRBJ2-1
cdr3_nt: TGCGCCAGCAGCTTGGAAACTAGAAGCACCGGTGAGCAGTTCTTC
cdr3_aa: CASSLETRSTGEQFF

d_call: .
clone_size: .
v_call: TRBV18
j_call: TRBJ2-1
cdr3_nt: TGTGCCAGCTCCCGCCGAGAGACTAGGTATGTCAATGAGCAGTTCTTC
cdr3_aa: CASSRRETRYVNEQFF

d_call: .
clone_size: .
v_call: TRBV11-3
j_call: TRBJ2-2
cdr3_nt: TGTGCCAGCAGCTTAGATCAAAGGCAGGCGGGGAACACCGGGGAGCTGTTTTTT
cdr3_aa: CASSLDQRQAGNTGELFF

d_call: .
clone_size: .
v_call: TRBV6-1
j_call: TRBJ2-7
cdr3_nt: TGTGCCAGCAGTGAACGGGGGTACGAGCAGTACTTC
cdr3_aa: CASSERGYEQYF

d_call: TRBD1
clone_size: few
v_call: TRBV6-1
j_call: TRBJ2-1
cdr3_nt: TGTGCCAGCAGTGAAGGACAGGGGTGGTTCAATGAGCAGTTCTTC
cdr3_aa: CASSEGQGWFNEQFF

d_call: TRBD1
clone_size: .
v_call: TRBV6-6
j_call: TRBJ2-7
cdr3_nt: TGTGCCAGCAGACAGGGGAACTACGAGCAGTACTTC
cdr3_aa: CASRQGNYEQYF

d_call: TRBD1
clone_size: .
v_call: TRBV5-1
j_call: TRBJ1-3
cdr3_nt: TGCGCCAGCAGGCCGGGACAGCCCCCTGGAAACACCATATATTTT
cdr3_aa: CASRPGQPPGNTIYF

d_call: TRBD1
clone_size: .
v_call: TRBV5-6
j_call: TRBJ1-2
cdr3_nt: TGTGCCAGCAGCTACGGGACAGGGAATGGCTACACCTTC
cdr3_aa: CASSYGTGNGYTF

d_call: TRBD1
clone_size: .
v_call: TRBV9
j_call: TRBJ1-6
cdr3_nt: TGTGCCAGCAGCGCCTGGACAGGGACCAATTCACCCCTCCACTTT
cdr3_aa: CASSAWTGTNSPLHF

d_call: TRBD2
clone_size: few
v_call: TRBV5-4
j_call: TRBJ2-7
cdr3_nt: TGTGCCAGCAGCCAACTAGCGGGATCCTACGAGCAGTACTTC
cdr3_aa: CASSQLAGSYEQYF

d_call: TRBD2
clone_size: .
v_call: TRBV7-3
j_call: TRBJ2-3
cdr3_nt: TGTGCCAGCAGCTTAACTAGCGGGAGTGGCACAGATACGCAGTATTTT
cdr3_aa: CASSLTSGSGTDTQYF

d_call: .
clone_size: .
v_call: TRBV7-2
j_call: TRBJ2-1
cdr3_nt: TGTGCCAGCAGCTCCATATTCTTGACGGAGTACAATGAGCAGTTCTTC
cdr3_aa: CASSSIFLTEYNEQFF

d_call: TRBD1
clone_size: .
v_call: TRBV7-8
j_call: TRBJ1-5
cdr3_nt: TGTGCCAGCAGCCTTACCGGGACAGCCAACAATCAGCCCCAGCATTTT
cdr3_aa: CASSLTGTANNQPQHF